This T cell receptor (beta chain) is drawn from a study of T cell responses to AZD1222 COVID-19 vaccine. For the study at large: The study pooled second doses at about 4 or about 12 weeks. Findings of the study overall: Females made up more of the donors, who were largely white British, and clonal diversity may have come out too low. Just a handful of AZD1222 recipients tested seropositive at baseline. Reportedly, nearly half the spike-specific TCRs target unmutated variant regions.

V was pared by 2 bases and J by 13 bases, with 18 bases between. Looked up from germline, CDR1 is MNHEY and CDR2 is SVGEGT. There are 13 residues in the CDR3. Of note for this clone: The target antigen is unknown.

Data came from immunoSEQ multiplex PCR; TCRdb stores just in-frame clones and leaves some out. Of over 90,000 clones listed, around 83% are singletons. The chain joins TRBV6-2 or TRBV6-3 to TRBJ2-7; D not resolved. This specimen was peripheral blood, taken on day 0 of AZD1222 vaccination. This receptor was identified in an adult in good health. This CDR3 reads CASSYGEGRQPYF. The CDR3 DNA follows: TGTGCCAGCAGTTACGGGGAAGGGCGGCAGCCTTACTTC.